This entry features one T cell receptor (beta chain) sequence. Antigen unknown. Compared with germline, one end of the junction differs, possibly owing to a read error. These data are taken from a study of human T cells and chemical hapten exposure. Study-wide background: Patch tests containing 0.01% DPC, applied to the upper back, were read at 6 days.

Per the study methods: From approximately 20,000 to 700,000 TCRs were found per sample, with a median of about 96,000. TCRdb passed the RACE reads through MiXCR, listing each CDR3 protein once. TCRdb, rather than the study authors, made the V and J calls. The profile shows approximately 60,000 distinct CDR3 sequences, about 10% of them singletons. Indicated time point: patch test 3, about 24 weeks after DPC sensitization. Treatment: therapeutic diphenylcyclopropenone sensitization with weekly scalp DPC. The study's findings and limits: Every donor had alopecia, and their immune response may therefore differ from healthy people's. As patch test score rose, PT1 expanded TCR counts tended to rise as well.

The TCR was taken from a woman in her 30s with alopecia areata. Some clones in this sample may be carry-over from other donors' samples. The sequencing used whole blood, collected in connection with sensitization to the hapten diphenylcyclopropenone (DPC).

DNA for the CDR3: TGTGCCAGCAGCGTTGGGAGGCATATGGATACACAGTATTTT. Translating it yields CASSVGRHMDTQYF. The chain uses TRBV9 and TRBJ2-3, with D perhaps TRBD2 (6 bases). The CDR3 length is 14 residues. Germline-derived CDR1 and CDR2 are SGDLS and YYNGEE.